These T cell receptor beta chains were read from a single sample in a study of shared clonotypes between healthy human individuals. Method: immunoSEQ multiplex PCR; TCRdb's copy keeps in-frame clones and lacks some. The sample lists some 1,100,000 clones, around three quarters occurring once. Sequenced material: memory CD4+ T cells from PBMCs. The source is a man aged 18 to 30 in good health. Some clones in this sample may be carry-over from other donors' samples. Each CDR3 is given with its conserved first and last residue. Each record gives: CDR3 DNA, CDR3 protein, J gene, D gene, clone size, V gene. D genes are given only for firm matches. Some rows mark clone size as missing; the rest say once, few, many or name a class of expanded clone.

TGTGCCAGCAGTGTGCAGGGCCTAACGGCTGGCACAGATACGCAGTATTTT | CASSVQGLTAGTDTQYF | TRBJ2-3 | NA | few | TRBV6-1
TGTGCCAGCAGCCCACCGGGACAGGGCCTCGCTCAGCAGTACTTC | CASSPPGQGLAQQYF | TRBJ2-7 | TRBD1 | NA | TRBV7-9
TGTGCCAGCAGCGTAGGTGCGGGACAGCGAAATGAGCAGTTCTTC | CASSVGAGQRNEQFF | TRBJ2-1 | NA | NA | TRBV9
TGTGCCAGCAGCCGACAGGGTGCGATGGGAAACACCATATATTTT | CASSRQGAMGNTIYF | TRBJ1-3 | TRBD1 | NA | TRBV11-2
TGTGCCAGCAGTGCGGCTCCCCCCTCTGGGGCCAACGTCCTGACTTTC | CASSAAPPSGANVLTF | TRBJ2-6 | NA | few | TRBV6-1
TGTGCCAGCAACAGCTTAGTGGGAGGCACTGAAGCTTTCTTT | CASNSLVGGTEAFF | TRBJ1-1 | NA | NA | TRBV7-9
TGTGCCAGCTCATCGTCACCGGGACAGGGGCATCGGAGGAATGAAAAACTGTTTTTT | CASSSSPGQGHRRNEKLFF | TRBJ1-4 | TRBD1 | NA | TRBV18
TGTGCCAGCTCACCACCCCGGACTAGCGGTACCGGGGAGCTGTTTTTT | CASSPPRTSGTGELFF | TRBJ2-2 | TRBD2 | NA | TRBV18
TGTGCCACCCAAGCTTATGGTAGAGAGACCCAGTACTTC | CATQAYGRETQYF | TRBJ2-5 | NA | NA | TRBV19
TGTGCCAGCAGTTTGTTAGGGGACTACAATCAGCCCCAGCATTTT | CASSLLGDYNQPQHF | TRBJ1-5 | NA | NA | TRBV28
TGTGCCAGCAGTTTTAAAACAGGGGGAGAGACCCAGTACTTC | CASSFKTGGETQYF | TRBJ2-5 | TRBD1 | NA | TRBV6-5
TGTGCCAGCAGTTTCAGGAGTAACACTCCCCACGAGCAGTACTTC | CASSFRSNTPHEQYF | TRBJ2-7 | NA | NA | TRBV27
TGTGCCAGCAGCGCTAAGAGGGGGGCGCGAGGCACAGATACGCAGTATTTT | CASSAKRGARGTDTQYF | TRBJ2-3 | NA | NA | TRBV9
TGTGCCAGCAGTTACCCCGCCCAGACAGATACGCAGTATTTT | CASSYPAQTDTQYF | TRBJ2-3 | NA | NA | TRBV6-5
TGCGCCAGCAGCCAGCAACTAGCGGGGAAAGATACGCAGTATTTT | CASSQQLAGKDTQYF | TRBJ2-3 | TRBD2 | NA | TRBV4-3
TGTGCCATCAGTGAGAGGGCAGCATCTAACTATGGCTACACCTTC | CAISERAASNYGYTF | TRBJ1-2 | NA | NA | TRBV10-3
TGTGCCAGTAGTACTTCCTTGGGAGGCGAGAATCAGCCCCAGCATTTT | CASSTSLGGENQPQHF | TRBJ1-5 | NA | NA | TRBV19
TGTGCCAGCAGCCCGGGCACAGATACGCAGTATTTT | CASSPGTDTQYF | TRBJ2-3 | NA | few | TRBV14
TGTGCCAGCAGCTTAGTAGCCCACGGGGAGCTGTTTTTT | CASSLVAHGELFF | TRBJ2-2 | NA | NA | TRBV7-2
TGTGCCTGGAGTGTACTCCCCCGACTAGCGGGAGTCGAGCAGTACTTC | CAWSVLPRLAGVEQYF | TRBJ2-7 | TRBD2 | once | TRBV30
TGTGCCAGCAGCGCGGTGGGACAGGGGGCTCTTACGCAGTATTTT | CASSAVGQGALTQYF | TRBJ2-3 | TRBD1 | once | TRBV7-9
TGTGCCAGCTCACCCTCGGACAATGAAGCTTTCTTT | CASSPSDNEAFF | TRBJ1-1 | NA | few | TRBV18
TGCGCCAGCAGCCCACTCACAGGGGGCAGGGATGGCTACACCTTC | CASSPLTGGRDGYTF | TRBJ1-2 | TRBD1 | NA | TRBV5-1
TGCGCCAGCAGTAAGGACAGGGCGGTGTTCGGGGAGCTGTTTTTT | CASSKDRAVFGELFF | TRBJ2-2 | TRBD1 | NA | TRBV5-1
TGTGCCAGCGGTTTAATAGGGCTGGGTGCTTTCTTT | CASGLIGLGAFF | TRBJ1-1 | NA | NA | TRBV27
TGCGCCAGCAGCTTGGCCGTTCTTCGGGGATCTCACACCGGGGAGCTGTTTTTT | CASSLAVLRGSHTGELFF | TRBJ2-2 | NA | NA | TRBV5-1
TGTGCCAGCGGGAACCCTAATGAAAAACTGTTTTTT | CASGNPNEKLFF | TRBJ1-4 | NA | NA | TRBV6-6
TGCGCCAGCAGCTCGGGCTCAGGGGACGAGCAGTTCTTC | CASSSGSGDEQFF | TRBJ2-1 | NA | NA | TRBV5-1
TGTGCCAGCAGCTCCGGGGTCGGGAGCTCTGGAAACACCATATATTTT | CASSSGVGSSGNTIYF | TRBJ1-3 | NA | NA | TRBV7-8
TGTGCCAGCAGCTCGGACAGGGTTAATACTAATGAAAAACTGTTTTTT | CASSSDRVNTNEKLFF | TRBJ1-4 | TRBD1 | few | TRBV5-8
TGTGCCAGCAGCGTAGGGTCGGGAGGGTACACAGATACGCAGTATTTT | CASSVGSGGYTDTQYF | TRBJ2-3 | TRBD2 | NA | TRBV9
TGTGCCAGTCATGAAGGTTATGGCTACACCTTC | CASHEGYGYTF | TRBJ1-2 | NA | NA | TRBV28
TGTGCCATCAGTCTGGGGACTAGCGGGATGCAGTACGAGCAGTACTTC | CAISLGTSGMQYEQYF | TRBJ2-7 | TRBD2 | NA | TRBV10-3
TGTGCCAGCAGCTTGGCAGGGACTATGGACAATGAGCAGTTCTTC | CASSLAGTMDNEQFF | TRBJ2-1 | TRBD2 | NA | TRBV5-4
TGTGCCAGCAGGCGCGGGAGTTATCCAGATACGCAGTATTTT | CASRRGSYPDTQYF | TRBJ2-3 | TRBD2 | NA | TRBV2
TGTGCCAGTAGTATACATAGACAGGGCTACGAGCAGTACTTC | CASSIHRQGYEQYF | TRBJ2-7 | TRBD1 | NA | TRBV19
TGTGCCATCAAGGCCGGACTAGCGGGAGAGACCCAGTACTTC | CAIKAGLAGETQYF | TRBJ2-5 | TRBD2 | NA | TRBV10-3
TGCAGCGTTGAGTGGCAGGGGGCCTACGAGCAGTACTTC | CSVEWQGAYEQYF | TRBJ2-7 | TRBD1 | NA | TRBV29-1
TGTGCCAGCAGTTTGGAGGACTCACGGACGCAGTATTTT | CASSLEDSRTQYF | TRBJ2-3 | NA | NA | TRBV28
TGTGCCAGCTCAAGGGAGGGAAACACCATATATTTT | CASSREGNTIYF | TRBJ1-3 | NA | NA | TRBV2
TGTGCCAGCAGCTTTGGACAGGGGGCTTGGGAGACCCAGTACTTC | CASSFGQGAWETQYF | TRBJ2-5 | TRBD1 | NA | TRBV7-9
TGTGCCAGCAGTCCCCCTCACGGGACCTACGAGCAGTACTTC | CASSPPHGTYEQYF | TRBJ2-7 | NA | NA | TRBV28